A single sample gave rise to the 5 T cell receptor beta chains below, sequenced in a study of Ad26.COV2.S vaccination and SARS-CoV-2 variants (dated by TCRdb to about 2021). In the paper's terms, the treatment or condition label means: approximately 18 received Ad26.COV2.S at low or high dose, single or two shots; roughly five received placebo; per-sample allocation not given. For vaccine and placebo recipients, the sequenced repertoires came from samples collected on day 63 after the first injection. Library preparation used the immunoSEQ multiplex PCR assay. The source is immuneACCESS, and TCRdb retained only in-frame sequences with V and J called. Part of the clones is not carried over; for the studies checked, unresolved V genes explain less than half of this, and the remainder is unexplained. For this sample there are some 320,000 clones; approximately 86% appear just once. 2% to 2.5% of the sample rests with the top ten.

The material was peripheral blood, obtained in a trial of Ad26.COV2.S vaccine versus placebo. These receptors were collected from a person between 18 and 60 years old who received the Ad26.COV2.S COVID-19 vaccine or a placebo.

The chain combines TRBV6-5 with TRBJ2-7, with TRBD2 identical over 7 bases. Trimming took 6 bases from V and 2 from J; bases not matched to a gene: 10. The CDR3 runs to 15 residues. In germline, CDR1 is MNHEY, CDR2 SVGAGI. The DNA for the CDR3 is TGTGCCAGCAGGAGTCGGGGACTAACCACCTACGAGCAGTACTTC. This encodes CASRSRGLTTYEQYF.

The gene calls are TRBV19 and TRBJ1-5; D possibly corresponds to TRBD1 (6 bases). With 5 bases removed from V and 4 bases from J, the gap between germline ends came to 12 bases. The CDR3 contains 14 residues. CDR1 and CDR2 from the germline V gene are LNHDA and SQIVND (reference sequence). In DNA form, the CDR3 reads TGTGCCAGTAGTGGAGGACAGACGAATCAGCCCCAGCATTTT. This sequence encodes CASSGGQTNQPQHF. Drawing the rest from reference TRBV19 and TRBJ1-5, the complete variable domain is DGGITQSPKYLFRKEGQNVTLSCEQNLNHDAMYWYRQDPGQGLRLIYYSQIVNDFQKGDIAEGYSVSREKKESFPLTVTSAQKNPTAFYLCASSGGQTNQPQHFGDGTRLSIL.

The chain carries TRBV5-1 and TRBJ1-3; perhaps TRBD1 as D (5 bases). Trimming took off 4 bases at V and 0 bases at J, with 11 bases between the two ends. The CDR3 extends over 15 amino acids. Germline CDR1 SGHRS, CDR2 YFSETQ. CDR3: CASSPGLFSGNTIYF. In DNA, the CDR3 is TGCGCCAGCAGCCCGGGACTTTTCTCTGGAAACACCATATATTTT. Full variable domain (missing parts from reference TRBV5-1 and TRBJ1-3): KAGVTQTPRYLIKTRGQQVTLSCSPISGHRSVSWYQQTPGQGLQFLFEYFSETQRNKGNFPGRFSGRQFSNSRSEMNVSTLELGDSALYLCASSPGLFSGNTIYFGEGSWLTVV.

The CDR3, as DNA: TGTGCCAGCAGCTTAAATGGCGAAAGCAATCAGCCCCAGCATTTT. Its translation: CASSLNGESNQPQHF. The J gene is TRBJ1-5, the V gene TRBV7-3; D gene unclear. V lost 1 base and J 1 base, leaving 8 bases between the germline ends. CDR3 length: 15 residues. The germline CDR1 and CDR2 sequences are SGHTA and FQGTGA. The full variable domain, its missing parts supplied by reference TRBV7-3 and TRBJ1-5, is GAGVSQTPSNKVTEKGKYVELRCDPISGHTALYWYRQSLGQGPEFLIYFQGTGAADDSGLPNDRFFAVRPEGSVSTLKIQRTERGDSAVYLCASSLNGESNQPQHFGDGTRLSIL.

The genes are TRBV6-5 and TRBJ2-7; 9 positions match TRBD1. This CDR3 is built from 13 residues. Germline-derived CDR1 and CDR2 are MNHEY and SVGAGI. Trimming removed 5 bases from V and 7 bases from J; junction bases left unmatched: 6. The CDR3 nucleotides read TGTGCCAGCAGTCGACAGGGGGTATATGAGCAGTACTTC. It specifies CASSRQGVYEQYF.